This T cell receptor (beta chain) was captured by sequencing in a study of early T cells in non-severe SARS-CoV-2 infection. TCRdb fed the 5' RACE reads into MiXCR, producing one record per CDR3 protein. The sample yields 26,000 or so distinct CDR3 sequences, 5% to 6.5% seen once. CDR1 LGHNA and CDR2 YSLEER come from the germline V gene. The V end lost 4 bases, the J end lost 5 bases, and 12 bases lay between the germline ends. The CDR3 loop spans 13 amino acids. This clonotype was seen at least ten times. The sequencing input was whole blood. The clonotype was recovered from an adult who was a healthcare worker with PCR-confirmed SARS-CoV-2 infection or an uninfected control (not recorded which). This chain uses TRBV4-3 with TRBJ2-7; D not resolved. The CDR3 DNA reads TGCGCCAGCAGCCGCGCAATAGAGGACGAGCAGTACTTC. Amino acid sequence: CASSRAIEDEQYF.